This T cell receptor (beta chain) was observed in a study of blood T cell repertoires in COVID-19. Study at large: The United States, Italy and Spain were the sources of the acute and convalescent COVID-19 samples. PBMCs, B-cell-depleted T cells, or T cells provided the cDNA or gDNA that made up the material.

Per the original methods: Quantification of nucleated cells was approximated via reference gene primer amplification. Generated by immunoSEQ multiplex PCR, the TCRdb table keeps only in-frame clones and is missing some. That table supplies the V and J calls and clone size; D and trimming were determined from the DNA. The sample lists about 200,000 clones, about 86% seen once, with 7.5% to 9% in the top ten. Germline CDR1 MGHDK, CDR2 SYGVNS. Trimming removed 0 bases from V and 6 bases from J, with 11 bases in between. The CDR3 extends over 14 amino acids. This TCR came from a woman between 50 and 59 years old with acute or convalescent COVID-19. The gene calls are TRBV25-1 and TRBJ1-2; the D is unclear. Specimen: peripheral blood. CDR3 coding DNA: TGTGCCAGCAGTGAATATAACACCATGGATGGCTACACCTTC. As protein: CASSEYNTMDGYTF.